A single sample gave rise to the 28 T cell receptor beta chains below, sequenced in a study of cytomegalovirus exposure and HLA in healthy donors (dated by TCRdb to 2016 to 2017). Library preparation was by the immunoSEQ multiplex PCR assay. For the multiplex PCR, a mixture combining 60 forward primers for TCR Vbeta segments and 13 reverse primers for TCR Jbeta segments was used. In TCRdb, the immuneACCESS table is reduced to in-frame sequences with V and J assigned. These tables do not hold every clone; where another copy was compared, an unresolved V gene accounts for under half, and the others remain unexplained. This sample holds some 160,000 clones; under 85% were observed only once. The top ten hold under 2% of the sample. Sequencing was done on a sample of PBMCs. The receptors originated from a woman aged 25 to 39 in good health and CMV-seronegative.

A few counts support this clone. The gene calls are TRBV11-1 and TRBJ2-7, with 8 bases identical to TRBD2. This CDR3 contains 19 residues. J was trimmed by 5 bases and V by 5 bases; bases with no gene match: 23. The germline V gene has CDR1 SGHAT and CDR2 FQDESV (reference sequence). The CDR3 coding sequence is TGTGCCAGCAGCACCCGGGGACTAGTGGGTCCTTTTAGTGCGGACGAGCAGTACTTC. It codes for CASSTRGLVGPFSADEQYF. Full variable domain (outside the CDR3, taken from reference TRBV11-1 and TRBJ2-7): EAEVAQSPRYKITEKSQAVAFWCDPISGHATLYWYRQILGQGPELLVQFQDESVVDDSQLPKDRFSAERLKGVDSTLKIQPAELGDSAMYLCASSTRGLVGPFSADEQYFGPGTRLTVT.

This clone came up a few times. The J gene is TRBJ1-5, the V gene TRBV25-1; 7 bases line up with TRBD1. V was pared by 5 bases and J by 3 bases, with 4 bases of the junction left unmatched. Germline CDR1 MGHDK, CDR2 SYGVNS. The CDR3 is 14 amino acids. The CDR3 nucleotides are TGTGCCAGCAGTCCGACAGGGCCCAATCAGCCCCAGCATTTT. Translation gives CASSPTGPNQPQHF.

This CDR3 reads CASSSRPTGGYGYTF. CDR3 coding DNA: TGTGCCAGCAGCTCGAGACCGACAGGGGGCTATGGCTACACCTTC. The chain is built from TRBV5-6 and TRBJ1-2; 9 positions agree with TRBD1. This CDR3 is built from 15 residues. Per germline, CDR1 SGHDT and CDR2 YYEEEE. Unmatched junction bases numbered 7, after V lost 3 bases and J lost 4 bases.

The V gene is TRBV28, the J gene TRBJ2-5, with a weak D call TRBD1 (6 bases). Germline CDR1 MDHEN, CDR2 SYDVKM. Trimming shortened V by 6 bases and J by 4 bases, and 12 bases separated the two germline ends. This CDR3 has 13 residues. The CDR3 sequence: CASSESRGETQYF. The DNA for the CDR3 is TGTGCCAGCAGCGAAAGCAGGGGAGAGACCCAGTACTTC.

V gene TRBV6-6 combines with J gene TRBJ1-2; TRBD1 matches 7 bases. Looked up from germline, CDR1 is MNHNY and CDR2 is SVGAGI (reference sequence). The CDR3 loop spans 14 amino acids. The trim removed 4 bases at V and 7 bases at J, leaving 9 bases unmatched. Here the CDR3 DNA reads TGTGCCAGCAGTTTCGCCGGGACAGCTGGTGGCTACACCTTC. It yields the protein CASSFAGTAGGYTF.

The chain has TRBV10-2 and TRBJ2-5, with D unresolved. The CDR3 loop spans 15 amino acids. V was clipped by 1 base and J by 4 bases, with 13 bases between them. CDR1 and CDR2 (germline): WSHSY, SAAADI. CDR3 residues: CASSELRPPSETQYF. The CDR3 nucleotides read TGCGCCAGCAGTGAGTTGCGGCCCCCGTCAGAGACCCAGTACTTC.

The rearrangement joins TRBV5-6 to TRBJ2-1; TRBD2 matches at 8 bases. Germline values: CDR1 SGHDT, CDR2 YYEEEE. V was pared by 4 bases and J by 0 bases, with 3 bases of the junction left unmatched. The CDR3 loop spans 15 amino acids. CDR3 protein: CASSQLAVSYNEQFF. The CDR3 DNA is TGTGCCAGCAGCCAACTAGCGGTCTCCTACAATGAGCAGTTCTTC.

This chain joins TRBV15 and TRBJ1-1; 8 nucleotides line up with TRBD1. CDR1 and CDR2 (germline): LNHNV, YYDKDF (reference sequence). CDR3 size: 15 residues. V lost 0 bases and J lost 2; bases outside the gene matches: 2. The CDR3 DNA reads TGTGCCACCAGCAGAGATACAGGGGGAAACACTGAAGCTTTCTTT. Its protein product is CATSRDTGGNTEAFF.

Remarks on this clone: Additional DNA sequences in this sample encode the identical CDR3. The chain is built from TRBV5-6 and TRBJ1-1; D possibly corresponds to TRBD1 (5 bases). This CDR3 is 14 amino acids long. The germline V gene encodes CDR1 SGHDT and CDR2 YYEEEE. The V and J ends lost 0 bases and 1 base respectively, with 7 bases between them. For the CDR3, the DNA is TGTGCCAGCAGCTTGGGACAGCCGAACACTGAAGCTTTCTTT. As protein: CASSLGQPNTEAFF.

CDR3 sequence: CASSKDLKETQYF. CDR3 nucleotide sequence: TGTGCCAGCAGTAAGGACTTAAAAGAGACCCAGTACTTC. V gene TRBV2 combines with J gene TRBJ2-5; D is possibly TRBD2 (5 bases). The CDR3 is 13 residues long. V was cut by 5 bases and J by 3 bases, with 10 bases left in between. The V gene's germline CDR1 is SNHLY and CDR2 FYNNEI.

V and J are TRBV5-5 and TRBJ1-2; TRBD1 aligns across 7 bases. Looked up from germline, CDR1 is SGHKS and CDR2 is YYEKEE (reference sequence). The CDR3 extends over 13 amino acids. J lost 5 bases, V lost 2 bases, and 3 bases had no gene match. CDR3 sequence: CASSLQGPYGYTF. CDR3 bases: TGTGCCAGCAGCTTACAGGGGCCGTATGGCTACACCTTC.

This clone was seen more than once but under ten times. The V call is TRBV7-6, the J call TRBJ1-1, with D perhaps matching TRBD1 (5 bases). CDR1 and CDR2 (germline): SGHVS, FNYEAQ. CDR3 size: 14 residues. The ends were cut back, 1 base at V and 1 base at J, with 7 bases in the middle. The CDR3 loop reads CASSLGQGNTEAFF. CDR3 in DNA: TGTGCCAGCAGCTTAGGCCAGGGGAACACTGAAGCTTTCTTT.

CDR3: CASSPGTVQYF. The CDR3 region has the DNA TGTGCCAGCAGCCCCGGGACAGTTCAGTACTTC. The J gene is TRBJ2-7, the V gene TRBV7-9; TRBD1 matches at 7 bases. J gave up 10 bases and V 5 bases, and 5 bases lay outside the gene matches. Germline assignment: CDR1 SEHNR and CDR2 FQNEAQ (reference sequence). CDR3 length equals 11 residues.

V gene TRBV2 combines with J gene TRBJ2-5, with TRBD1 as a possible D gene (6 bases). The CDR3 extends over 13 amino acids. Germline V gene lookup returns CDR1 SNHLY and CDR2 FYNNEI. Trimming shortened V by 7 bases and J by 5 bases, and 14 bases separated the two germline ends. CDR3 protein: CASTMGAGETQYF. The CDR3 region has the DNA TGTGCCAGCACAATGGGGGCAGGGGAGACCCAGTACTTC.

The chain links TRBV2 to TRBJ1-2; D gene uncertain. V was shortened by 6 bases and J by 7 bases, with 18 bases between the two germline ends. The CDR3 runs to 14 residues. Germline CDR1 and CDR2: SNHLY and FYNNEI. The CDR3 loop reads CASRGGMVWGGYTF. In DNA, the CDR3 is TGTGCCAGCAGAGGAGGCATGGTATGGGGTGGCTACACCTTC.

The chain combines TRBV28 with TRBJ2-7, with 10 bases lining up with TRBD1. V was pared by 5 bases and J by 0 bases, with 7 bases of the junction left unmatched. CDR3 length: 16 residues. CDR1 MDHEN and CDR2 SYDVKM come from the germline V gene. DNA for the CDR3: TGTGCCAGCAGTATTACGGGACAGGGGTACTCCTACGAGCAGTACTTC. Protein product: CASSITGQGYSYEQYF.

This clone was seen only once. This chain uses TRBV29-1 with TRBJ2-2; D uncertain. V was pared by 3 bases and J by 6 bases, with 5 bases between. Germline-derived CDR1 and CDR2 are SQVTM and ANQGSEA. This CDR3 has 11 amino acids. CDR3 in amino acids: CSVDRSGELFF. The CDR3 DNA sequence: TGCAGCGTTGACAGATCCGGGGAGCTGTTTTTT.

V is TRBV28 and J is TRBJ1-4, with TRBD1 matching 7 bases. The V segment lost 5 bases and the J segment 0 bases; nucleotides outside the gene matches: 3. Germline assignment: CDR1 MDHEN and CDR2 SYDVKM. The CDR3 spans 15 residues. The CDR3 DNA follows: TGTGCCAGCAGTAAAACAGGGGCAACTAATGAAAAACTGTTTTTT. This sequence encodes CASSKTGATNEKLFF.

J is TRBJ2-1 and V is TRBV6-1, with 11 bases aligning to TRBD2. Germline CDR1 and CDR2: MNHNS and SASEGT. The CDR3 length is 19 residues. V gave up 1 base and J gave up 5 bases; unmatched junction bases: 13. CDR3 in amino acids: CASSEGTSGRRRINNEQFF. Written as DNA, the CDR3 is TGTGCCAGCAGTGAAGGGACTAGCGGGCGGAGGCGCATTAACAATGAGCAGTTCTTC.

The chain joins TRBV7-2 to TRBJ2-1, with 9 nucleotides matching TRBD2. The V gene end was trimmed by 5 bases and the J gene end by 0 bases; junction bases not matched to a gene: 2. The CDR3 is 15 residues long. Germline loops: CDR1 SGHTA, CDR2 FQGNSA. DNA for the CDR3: TGTGCCAGCAGCCTTAGCGGGAGCTCCTACAATGAGCAGTTCTTC. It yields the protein CASSLSGSSYNEQFF.

Here the CDR3 DNA reads TGTGCCAGCAGTTTATCGATAGACACTGAAGCTTTCTTT. Its protein product is CASSLSIDTEAFF. The gene calls are TRBV27 and TRBJ1-1, with D unclear. The CDR3 has 13 amino acids. In germline, CDR1 is MNHEY, CDR2 SMNVEV (reference sequence). The germline V and J ends were trimmed by 0 bases and 3 bases, with 5 bases remaining between them.

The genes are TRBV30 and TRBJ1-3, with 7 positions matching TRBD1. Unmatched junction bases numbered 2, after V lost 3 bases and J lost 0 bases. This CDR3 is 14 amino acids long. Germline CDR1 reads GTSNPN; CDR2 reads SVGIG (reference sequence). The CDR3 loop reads CAWRDRPSGNTIYF. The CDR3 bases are TGTGCCTGGAGGGACAGGCCCTCTGGAAACACCATATATTTT.

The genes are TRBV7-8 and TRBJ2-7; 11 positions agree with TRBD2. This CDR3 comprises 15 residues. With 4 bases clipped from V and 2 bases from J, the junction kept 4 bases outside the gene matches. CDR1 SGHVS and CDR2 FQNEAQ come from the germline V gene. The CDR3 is CASSSGTSGTYEQYF. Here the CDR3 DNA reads TGTGCCAGCAGCTCCGGGACTAGCGGAACCTACGAGCAGTACTTC.

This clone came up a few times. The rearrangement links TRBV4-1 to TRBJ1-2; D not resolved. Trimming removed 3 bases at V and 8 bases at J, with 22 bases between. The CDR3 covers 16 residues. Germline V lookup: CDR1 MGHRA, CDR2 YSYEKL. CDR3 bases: TGCGCCAGCAGCCAGTGGGGAAAGTCCGGGAACGGGGGCTACACCTTC. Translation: CASSQWGKSGNGGYTF.

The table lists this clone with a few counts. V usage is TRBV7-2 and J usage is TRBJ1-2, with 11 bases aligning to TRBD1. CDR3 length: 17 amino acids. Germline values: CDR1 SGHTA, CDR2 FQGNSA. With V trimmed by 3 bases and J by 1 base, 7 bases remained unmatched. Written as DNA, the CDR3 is TGTGCCAGCAGCTTGGGACAGGGGGACCGATTTAACTATGGCTACACCTTC. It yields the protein CASSLGQGDRFNYGYTF. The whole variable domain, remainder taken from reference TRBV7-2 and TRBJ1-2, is GAGVSQSPSNKVTEKGKDVELRCDPISGHTALYWYRQSLGQGLEFLIYFQGNSAPDKSGLPSDRFSAERTGGSVSTLTIQRTQQEDSAVYLCASSLGQGDRFNYGYTFGSGTRLTVV.

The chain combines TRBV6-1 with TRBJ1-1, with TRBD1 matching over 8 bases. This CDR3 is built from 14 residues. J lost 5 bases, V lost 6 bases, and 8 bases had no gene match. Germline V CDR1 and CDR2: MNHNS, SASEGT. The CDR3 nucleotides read TGTGCCAGCAGCAGGGACAGGATTTCGACTGAAGCTTTCTTT. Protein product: CASSRDRISTEAFF.

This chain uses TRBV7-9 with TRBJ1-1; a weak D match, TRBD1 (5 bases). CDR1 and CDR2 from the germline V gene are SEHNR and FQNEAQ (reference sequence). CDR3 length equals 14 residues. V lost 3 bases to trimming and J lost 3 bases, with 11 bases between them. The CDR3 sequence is CASSLEGRYTEAFF. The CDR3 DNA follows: TGTGCCAGCAGCTTGGAGGGGCGATACACTGAAGCTTTCTTT.

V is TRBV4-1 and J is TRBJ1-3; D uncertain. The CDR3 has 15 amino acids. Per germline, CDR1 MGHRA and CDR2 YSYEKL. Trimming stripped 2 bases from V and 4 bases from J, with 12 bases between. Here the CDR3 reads CASSQNLLQGNTIYF. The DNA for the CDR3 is TGCGCCAGCAGCCAAAACCTTTTACAGGGAAACACCATATATTTT.